Given below is one TCR beta chain in context. Here immunoSEQ multiplex PCR was the method, and the copy in TCRdb shows in-frame clones only, minus some. Of about 120,000 clones listed, about 87% are singletons. The data were taken from a study of T cell responses to AZD1222 COVID-19 vaccine. Sequencing was performed on peripheral blood, taken on day 0 of AZD1222 vaccination. This receptor was identified in an adult in good health.

The CDR3 region is CASSLAVGPYEQYF. For the CDR3, the DNA is TGTGCCAGCAGTTTAGCGGTAGGGCCCTACGAGCAGTACTTC. This chain links TRBV27 with TRBJ2-7, with D unclear. Trimming cost V 2 bases and J 2 bases, with 10 bases left between them. This CDR3 is built from 14 residues. Per the germline V gene, CDR1 is MNHEY and CDR2 is SMNVEV (reference sequence).